This T cell receptor beta chain was identified in a study of cytomegalovirus exposure and HLA in healthy donors listed by TCRdb under 2017. Context from the whole study: An earlier analysis of about 530 of the donors reported 250 to 300 Gb of sequence data and 90 million to 120 million unique TCR beta sequences obtained from around 180 million T cells. Around 330 gigabases of sequencing data and around 85 million unique TCR sequences made up an early release that covered roughly 670 HLA-typed donors. Among the roughly 390 genotyped donors, about 85% belonged to the genetic ancestry cluster associated with self-reported Caucasian donors. The study aimed to test whether signatures of past pathogen exposure could be identified by cataloging public T cell receptors. The T cell repertoires of 666 subjects were profiled by immunosequencing and related to cytomegalovirus serostatus. A separate validation cohort of roughly 110 different subjects was used in addition to the roughly 620-subject first cohort. High-throughput TCR immunosequencing, statistical association of individual TCRs with disease status, and machine learning were combined to predict cytomegalovirus infection status. A later analysis re-analyzed previously published TCR beta repertoires from approximately 670 donors and added high-resolution HLA genotyping to study TCR occurrence patterns. Rather than using new phenotypic data, the later analysis identified candidate immune exposures from TCR beta sequences and from how often those sequences occurred across donors. In an earlier analysis of 500 to 650 of the donors, high-throughput TCR beta sequencing was used to judge whether each TCR beta V gene segment behaved as functional or pseudogenic. Donor age, sex, ethnicity and CMV serostatus were collected together with the repertoire data. A later genetic analysis used genome-wide SNP genotypes for about 60% of the roughly 670 donors, treating that subset as a discovery cohort. Every repertoire in the discovery cohort had been generated on one and the same sequencing platform. HLA typing covered class I and class II loci at four-digit resolution. The number of typed donors differed by locus: roughly 620-640 for A, B, C, DRB1 and DQB1; some 500 for DQA1; 606 for DPA1; and 400 to 480 for DPB1. Because of strong linkage in the cohort, a few DR-DQ haplotypes were treated as single units for association and clustering. Among a few hundred genotyped donors of the cohort, an average of approximately 250,000 unique TCR beta nucleotide sequences were sequenced per donor, around 18% of them non-productive. Points the paper makes about the study in general: Only TCR beta chains were sequenced in this cohort, and the absence of alpha or paired-chain data limited detectable features. According to a later analysis, most CMV-associated TCR beta chains appeared to be HLA-restricted, and the HLA associations seemed to be driven largely by CMV exposure. CMV serostatus was the only immune exposure information available for the cohort. An earlier analysis of 587 of the donors showed that most TCR beta V segments appeared in productive rearrangements either about 87% or about 30% of the time, which broadly matched IMGT annotations. A later analysis found that HLA-associated TCR beta chains were more clonally expanded and had lower generation probabilities than equally common non-associated chains. Linkage disequilibrium might explain the correlated functional status among segregating V segments, but an unknown experimental factor could not be excluded. According to the authors, the approach could potentially be generalized to other disease states and immunological phenotypes. A later analysis reported that several top co-occurrence clusters appeared linked to parvovirus B19, influenza, CMV and Epstein-Barr virus. The 87-base-pair reads could not distinguish some IMGT-functional V segments, including TRBV6-2 and TRBV6-3, so those segments were excluded. In a later analysis, 15,000 to 20,000 TCR beta sequences were associated with specific HLA alleles at a false discovery rate of 0.05. In the study, some 160 TCR beta chains were listed as associated with cytomegalovirus. A further reported finding was that TCR beta sequences accurately predicted the HLA-A and HLA-B alleles for most subjects in the first cohort. When HLA alleles, especially DR and DQ, strongly co-occurred, TCR associations were difficult to assign to individual alleles. A later analysis found that TCR association rates varied across HLA loci, with DRB1 alleles showing the most associated TCRs and HLA-C alleles the fewest. According to a later genetic analysis, donors in an Asian-associated ancestry cluster had fewer N-insertions in productive TCRs than the approximately 650-donor mean. An association between a missense DCLRE1C variant and V-gene and J-gene trimming of TCR beta chains was found in a later genetic analysis and replicated in an independent cohort. A cluster of highly shared sequence variants was judged likely to be a technical artifact of the sequencing pipeline. Most TCR sequences were observed very rarely across donors, whereas some public TCRs were present in many individuals. Because HLA typing was missing for some donors at each locus, association tests included only the typed subset. Because counts were too low, more than 15 rarely observed V segments, including chromosome 9 orphons, were excluded from the earlier analysis of roughly 580 of the donors. Sequencing depth was assumed to be roughly uniform across donors in the presence/absence analyses, though that assumption may not hold. In both the original and validation cohorts, the classifier was reported to diagnose cytomegalovirus status with high specificity and sensitivity. In vitro tests confirmed that a few of the cytomegalovirus-associated TCR beta chains recognize cytomegalovirus antigens.

Library preparation used the immunoSEQ multiplex PCR assay. The multiplex PCR relied on a mix of 60 forward primers for TCR Vbeta segments and 13 reverse primers for TCR Jbeta segments. The CDR3 region of rearranged TCR beta genes was amplified from genomic DNA by a multiplex PCR assay. The Illumina HiSeq System was used to sequence the amplified TCR beta libraries as 87-base-pair reads. Per the original workflow: A later analysis counted about 80 million unique TCR beta chains across the approximately 700 repertoires, and some 11 million of these chains were shared by at least two donors. Raw reads were error-corrected and collapsed into unique sequences with a nearest-neighbor algorithm that merged closely related sequences to remove PCR and sequencing errors. CDR3 sequences were aligned to IMGT reference sequences to assign V, D and J gene segments. For a sequence to be retained, a match of at least six nucleotides to both a V gene segment and a J gene segment was required. Rearrangements were classified as productive when the CDR3 lacked stop codons and remained in frame with V and J, and all other rearrangements were classified as non-productive. Following IMGT convention, CDR3 was defined as the stretch from the second conserved V-encoded cysteine up to the conserved J-encoded phenylalanine. The earlier analysis of about 620 of the donors excluded sequences that lacked an unambiguous match to a single V gene segment. In an earlier analysis of roughly 600 of the donors, a V segment was called functional when productive rearrangements were above 56.7%, and segregating when the standard deviation between donors exceeded 5%. To diagnose cytomegalovirus status from the catalog of TCR beta chain sequences, a statistical classification framework was built. In a later analysis, TCR nucleotide sequences were compared against IMGT/GENE-DB human TR gene sequences so that V and J genes could be assigned. In a later analysis, CDR3 sequences and most-parsimonious VDJ recombination scenarios were assigned using the TCRdist pipeline. In a later analysis, each TCR beta chain was defined by its CDR3 amino acid sequence together with its V-gene family, and reads lacking a unique V-gene family were excluded. A later analysis removed over 500 highly shared, low-generation-probability nucleotide sequences to deal with suspected cross-contamination and a sequencing artifact. In a later analysis, a clonal expansion index for each public chain was calculated from normalized within-repertoire ranks of inferred template counts. In a later analysis, generation probabilities were computed using a VDJ recombination model fitted to out-of-frame rearrangements, and the results were checked against IGoR. A later analysis scored TCR-TCR, TCR-HLA and TCR-CMV co-occurrence with hypergeometric tests, applying a repertoire-size bias correction to TCR pairs. A later analysis estimated false discovery rates by permuting HLA or CMV assignments 20 times. In a later analysis, co-occurring TCRs were grouped using DBSCAN, with TCRdist sequence similarity added in when clustering inside HLA-allele-positive subsets. Repertoires with fewer than 30,000 or more than 120,000 public chains were left out of co-occurrence clustering, as were five repertoires with anomalous nucleotide sharing. TCRdb provides this immuneACCESS table in a form limited to in-frame rearrangements. Some clones are lacking; in checked studies, under half of them reflect an unresolved V gene, and why the rest are absent is not known. The V and J calls and clone size were taken over from that table, and D and trimming were inferred from the DNA. The table of this sample itemizes approximately 61,000 clones. The ten top clones hold less than 2.5% of the sample.

The cohort consisted of fewer than 700 healthy bone marrow donors. At the time of sampling, all cohort members were nominally healthy, though unrecorded immune exposures were likely present. The donor was CMV seronegative and belonged to the group of over 300 seronegative cohort members. Each donor provided a peripheral blood sample, and peripheral blood mononuclear cells were used for TCR beta sequencing. Genomic DNA extraction from the blood cell samples was performed with the Qiagen DNeasy Blood Extraction Kit. Concerning this clone: The target of this receptor is not known.

From the cysteine up to the phenylalanine, the CDR3 has a length of 15 residues. Only the CDR3 part of the read is kept: 45 bases, read in frame from the first base. As encoded in the germline V gene, CDR1 is KGHSH while CDR2 is LQKENI. Between the V and J ends, shortened by 4 bases and 0 bases respectively, the junction contains 10 bases. The source of this sequence is a woman younger than 30 in good health and CMV-seronegative. The V and J genes are TRBV18 and TRBJ2-1, with no D gene named confidently. The sample was PBMCs. The DNA reads as follows: TGTGCCAGCTCACACGAGGAGAGCTCCTACAATGAGCAGTTCTTC. It translates as CASSHEESSYNEQFF.